The 8 T cell receptor beta chains reported below all come from one sample, sequenced in a study of T cell responses to AZD1222 COVID-19 vaccine. TCRdb's copy holds only in-frame clones and misses some; the assay was immunoSEQ multiplex PCR. This table holds 90,000 to 150,000 clones, approximately 91% found once. The input for sequencing was peripheral blood, taken on day 0 of AZD1222 vaccination. The receptors here all came from an adult in good health.

This sequence joins TRBV3-1 (or the pseudogene TRBV3-2) and TRBJ2-3; D uncertain. V was cut by 1 base and J by 1 base, with 6 bases left in between. This CDR3 is 14 amino acids long. CDR1 LGHDT and CDR2 YNNKEL come from the germline V gene (reference sequence). This CDR3 reads CASSQVFGTDTQYF. The CDR3, as DNA: TGTGCCAGCAGCCAAGTTTTCGGCACAGATACGCAGTATTTT.

The rearrangement uses TRBV5-1 and TRBJ2-3, with 7 positions matching TRBD2. J lost 5 bases, V lost 3 bases, and 0 bases had no gene match. The CDR3 sequence is 12 residues long. Germline lookup yields CDR1 SGHRS and CDR2 YFSETQ. The CDR3 reads CASSWGGDTQYF. The CDR3 bases are TGCGCCAGCAGCTGGGGGGGAGATACGCAGTATTTT.

V usage is TRBV21-1 and J usage is TRBJ2-7; TRBD2, the table's D call, lacks a check against the DNA. TRBV21-1 represents a pseudogene. This CDR3 has 17 residues. CDR3 bases: TGTGCCAGCAGCAAAGATCCGCGGGAGGGCCGTTGGAGCGAGCAGTACTTC. This gives the protein CASSKDPREGRWSEQYF.

The chain has TRBV19 and TRBJ2-1; D call uncertain. Trimming pared 3 bases from V and 2 bases from J, leaving 11 bases between. From germline, CDR1 is LNHDA and CDR2 SQIVND (reference sequence). The CDR3 covers 15 residues. DNA for the CDR3: TGTGCCAGTAGTATTTCGACGGGCGCCTACAATGAGCAGTTCTTC. This codes for CASSISTGAYNEQFF.

This chain uses TRBV30 with TRBJ1-1; TRBD1 aligns across 7 bases. The V gene's germline CDR1 is GTSNPN and CDR2 SVGIG (reference sequence). V shed 4 bases and J 4 bases; nucleotides not matched to a gene: 9. CDR3 length: 14 residues. This chain's CDR3 is CAWTLLTGSTEAFF. In nucleotides, the CDR3 is TGTGCCTGGACCCTTTTGACAGGGAGCACTGAAGCTTTCTTT.

The chain has TRBV5-1 and TRBJ2-6; D is uncertain. Germline CDR1 is SGHRS and CDR2 is YFSETQ. V was pared by 5 bases and J by 3 bases, with 15 bases between. This CDR3 contains 16 residues. This chain's CDR3 is CASSRQPPDGANVLTF. As DNA, the CDR3 is TGCGCCAGCAGTAGGCAGCCCCCGGATGGGGCCAACGTCCTGACTTTC. Based on the CDR3 plus reference TRBV5-1 and TRBJ2-6, the full variable domain is KAGVTQTPRYLIKTRGQQVTLSCSPISGHRSVSWYQQTPGQGLQFLFEYFSETQRNKGNFPGRFSGRQFSNSRSEMNVSTLELGDSALYLCASSRQPPDGANVLTFGAGSRLTVL.

This clone was observed once. J is TRBJ1-5 and V is TRBV5-6; 9 bases align to TRBD1. The CDR3 extends over 15 amino acids. Per the germline V gene, CDR1 is SGHDT and CDR2 is YYEEEE. Trimming at V came to 5 bases and at J to 2 bases, leaving 5 bases not matched to a gene. CDR3 loop: CASSYRDRGNQPQHF. CDR3 nucleotides: TGTGCCAGCAGTTACCGGGACAGGGGCAATCAGCCCCAGCATTTT.

The CDR3: CAWSVRQMNTEAFF. CDR3 nucleotide sequence: TGTGCCTGGAGTGTACGACAGATGAACACTGAAGCTTTCTTT. The chain joins TRBV30 to TRBJ1-1, with D perhaps TRBD1 (5 bases). V was trimmed by 0 bases and J by 0 bases, leaving 8 bases between them. The length of the CDR3 is 14 residues. Germline loops: CDR1 GTSNPN, CDR2 SVGIG (reference sequence).